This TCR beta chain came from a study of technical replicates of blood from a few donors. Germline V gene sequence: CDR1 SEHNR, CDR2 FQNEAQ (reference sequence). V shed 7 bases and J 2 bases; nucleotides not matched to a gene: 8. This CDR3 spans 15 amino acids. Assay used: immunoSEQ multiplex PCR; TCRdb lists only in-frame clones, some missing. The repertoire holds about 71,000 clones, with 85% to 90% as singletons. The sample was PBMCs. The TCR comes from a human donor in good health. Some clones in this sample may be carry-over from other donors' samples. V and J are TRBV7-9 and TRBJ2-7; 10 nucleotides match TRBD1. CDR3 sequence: CASIRGDRGAYEQYF. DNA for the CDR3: TGTGCCAGCATCAGGGGGGACAGGGGAGCCTACGAGCAGTACTTC. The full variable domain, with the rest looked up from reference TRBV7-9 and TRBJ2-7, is DTGVSQNPRHKITKRGQNVTFRCDPISEHNRLYWYRQTLGQGPEFLTYFQNEAQLEKSRLLSDRFSAERPKGSFSTLEIQRTEQGDSAMYLCASIRGDRGAYEQYFGPGTRLTVT.